The rows below give T cell receptor beta chains drawn from one sample of a study of T cells expressing NK-cell markers. TCRdb reprocessed the 5' RACE reads; each CDR3 protein has one entry and no DNA is given. The sample includes 150,000 or so distinct CDR3 sequences. Sequenced material: blood T cells: a sorted CD56 or NKG2C T cell subset, CD4+ or CD8+ T cells, or bulk PBMC T cells (not recorded which). These receptor sequences come from a woman between 45 and 60 years old in good health. The CDR3 runs from the conserved cysteine through the conserved F or W.

TRBJ1-1,TRBV7-2,CASSARPGEAFF
TRBJ1-2,TRBV4-1,CASSQVGSLEVEDYGYTF
TRBJ2-1,TRBV7-7,CASSLVEGLYNEQFF
TRBJ2-7,TRBV20-1,CSAPKPGTSGSDEQYF
TRBJ1-2,TRBV7-9,CASSLDRGTSYTF
TRBJ1-4,TRBV7-8,CASSRGGLGEKLFF
TRBJ1-2,TRBV2,CASKLTGVYGYTF
TRBJ2-3,TRBV24-1,CAIGALTTDTQYF
TRBJ2-5,TRBV7-9,CASSSSSSNPGAQFPQYF
TRBJ2-3,TRBV13,CASSRLAGVVDTQYF
TRBJ2-3,TRBV4-1,CASSHKGGGSIGDTQYF
TRBJ2-1,TRBV6-5,CATMMELHNEQFF
TRBJ2-1,TRBV27,CASKGWVVNEQFF
TRBJ1-6,TRBV7-6,CASSLNAHGGSYNSPLHF
TRBJ2-2,TRBV7-9,CASSLSGLTGELFF
TRBJ2-2,TRBV5-5,CASSYRVPGELFF
TRBJ2-1,TRBV30,CAWIPDSSYNEQFF
TRBJ1-2,TRBV9,CASSPRDSPVYGYTF
TRBJ2-1,TRBV7-9,CASRPWDRAGNEQFF
TRBJ2-5,TRBV3-1,CASSPGQGAQETQYF
TRBJ2-7,TRBV4-1,CASSHIGGTYEQYF
TRBJ2-7,TRBV10-3,CAISPGTTAGEQYF
TRBJ2-1,TRBV4-1,CASHGHGGTYNEQFF
TRBJ1-2,TRBV29-1,CSVVGQESFNYGYTF
TRBJ1-1,TRBV11-2,CASNLKDWGNTEAFF
TRBJ1-1,TRBV19,CASNLDRINTEAFF
TRBJ2-1,TRBV6-5,CASSYSPDRGGEQFF
TRBJ2-2,TRBV24-1,CATSDLGRGRADTGELFF
TRBJ2-1,TRBV18,CASSPWGGNEQFF
TRBJ2-7,TRBV5-1,CASSLPSSGAYEQYF
TRBJ2-1,TRBV3-1,CASSQDGKGGSYNEQFF
TRBJ1-3,TRBV12-3/TRBV12-4,CASRDYEAGNTIYF
TRBJ2-1,TRBV29-1,CSVLTQLISSYNEQFF
TRBJ2-3,TRBV7-9,CASSWATSGFTDTQYF
TRBJ2-5,TRBV29-1,CSVEAGTGVETQYF
TRBJ2-3,TRBV3-1,CASSQPNSGIYTDTQYF
TRBJ1-5,TRBV27,CASSSNTVKPQHF
TRBJ2-3,TRBV5-1,CASSLTWGQLFTDTQYF
TRBJ2-5,TRBV5-1,CASSLSPGLEETQYF
TRBJ2-7,TRBV24-1,CATSDPARASSYEQYF
TRBJ2-1,TRBV4-1,CASSLQGLVVDEQFF
TRBJ2-1,TRBV20-1,CSARDGQREDYYNEQFF
TRBJ2-1,TRBV29-1,CSVELNGSGRAGSYNEQFF
TRBJ1-5,TRBV12-3/TRBV12-4,CASSLAGKHQPQHF